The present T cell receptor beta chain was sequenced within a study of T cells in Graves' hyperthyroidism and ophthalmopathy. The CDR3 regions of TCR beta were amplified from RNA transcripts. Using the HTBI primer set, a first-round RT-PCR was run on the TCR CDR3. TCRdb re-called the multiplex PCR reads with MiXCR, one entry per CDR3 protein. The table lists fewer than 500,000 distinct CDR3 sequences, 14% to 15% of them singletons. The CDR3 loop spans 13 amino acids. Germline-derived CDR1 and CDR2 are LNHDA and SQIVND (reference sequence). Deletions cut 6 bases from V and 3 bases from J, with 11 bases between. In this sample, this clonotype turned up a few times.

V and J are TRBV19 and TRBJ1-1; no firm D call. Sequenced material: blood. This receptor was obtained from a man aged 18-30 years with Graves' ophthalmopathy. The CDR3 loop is CASRSMVHTEAFF. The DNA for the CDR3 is TGTGCCAGTAGATCAATGGTGCACACTGAAGCTTTCTTT.